This TCR beta chain was sequenced for a study of blood T cell repertoires in COVID-19. Turning to the study itself: The cDNA or gDNA used as material had been derived from T cells, B-cell-depleted T cells, or PBMCs.

The CDR3 is 15 residues long. V gave up 3 bases and J gave up 1 base, with 12 bases separating them. CDR1 and CDR2 (germline): LNHDA, SQIVND (reference sequence). Profiled with immunoSEQ multiplex PCR; TCRdb holds only in-frame clones, not every one. The table shows 55,000 to 70,000 clones, with about nine tenths occurring only once. Sequencing was done on a sample of peripheral blood. The source is a woman in her sixties with COVID-19, enrolled during active disease. The chain joins TRBV19 to TRBJ2-5; possibly TRBD1 for D (5 bases). The CDR3: CASSISHRSQETQYF. CDR3 bases: TGTGCCAGTAGTATTAGCCACAGGAGCCAAGAGACCCAGTACTTC.